This T cell receptor (beta chain) was sequenced in a study of T cell responses to AZD1222 COVID-19 vaccine. Trimming stripped 4 bases from V and 12 bases from J, with 14 bases between. The CDR3 covers 13 residues. The germline V gene encodes CDR1 KGHDR and CDR2 SFDVKD. Clones were sequenced by immunoSEQ multiplex PCR, and TCRdb holds only the in-frame ones, with some missing. The sample contains under 300,000 clones, over 85% of which appear only once. A note on this clone: Its antigen is unknown.

Regarding the study as a whole: Among those given AZD1222, only five or six were seropositive at baseline. Donors were chiefly white British, with a greater number of females, and clonal diversity was perhaps underestimated.

The rearrangement joins TRBV24-1 to TRBJ1-4; D gene ambiguous. The TCR originated in an adult in good health. The sample here was peripheral blood, taken on day 0 of AZD1222 vaccination. CDR3 coding DNA: TGTGCCACCAGTGACCCCCCTGGCCGGGAACTGTTTTTT. It yields the protein CATSDPPGRELFF.